This passage covers 22 T cell receptor beta chains from one sample sequenced in a study of T cell repertoires in cytomegalovirus infection. TCRdb passed the reads through MiXCR, listing each CDR3 protein once. Of approximately 630,000 distinct CDR3 sequences listed, 24% are singletons. Sequencing was carried out using CD8+ T cells from PBMCs. The receptors originated from a human donor in good health (CMV status not recorded). Some clones in this sample may be carry-over from other donors' samples.

This clonotype turned up a few times. V is TRBV2 and J is TRBJ2-5; TRBD2 matches at 14 bases. There are 16 residues in the CDR3. CDR1 and CDR2 (germline): SNHLY, FYNNEI. The V segment lost 8 bases and the J segment 1 base; nucleotides outside the gene matches: 6. CDR3 DNA sequence: TGTGCCAGCTTGGGACTAGCGGGGGATATCCAAGAGACCCAGTACTTC. This encodes CASLGLAGDIQETQYF.

Of note for this clonotype: This could be a read error, since a much larger clone is one nucleotide away. The chain joins TRBV7-6 to TRBJ2-3; possibly TRBD1 or TRBD2 for D (5 bases each). Germline values: CDR1 SGHVS, CDR2 FNYEAQ. The length of the CDR3 is 15 residues. The CDR3 DNA sequence: TGTGCCAGCAGCCCTCGGGGCTCAACGGCAGATATGCAGTATTTT. It translates to CASSPRGSTADMQYF.

The gene calls are TRBV29-1 and TRBJ2-3; 14 bases line up with TRBD2. Trimming took 6 bases from V and 0 from J; bases not matched to a gene: 17. CDR1 is SQVTM, CDR2 ANQGSEA, per germline. The CDR3 is 20 amino acids. CDR3 protein: CSVRTNYGLAGGLSTDTQYF. The DNA for the CDR3 is TGCAGCGTGCGGACTAACTATGGACTAGCGGGGGGCTTGAGCACAGATACGCAGTATTTT.

This clonotype has just a few counts. The rearrangement joins TRBV20-1 to TRBJ2-7; possibly TRBD1 for D (5 bases). This CDR3 comprises 15 residues. Germline CDR1 DFQATT, CDR2 SNEGSKA (reference sequence). Trimming removed 3 bases at V and 3 bases at J, with 18 bases between. The CDR3 reads CSASVIGATSYEQYF. The CDR3 region has the DNA TGCAGTGCTAGTGTTATAGGGGCTACAAGCTACGAGCAGTACTTC.

As DNA, the CDR3 is TGTGCCAGCAGCCGACCCGGGACAGGGAGTTGCGAGCAGTACTTC. It specifies CASSRPGTGSCEQYF. The chain has TRBV14 and TRBJ2-7, with 9 nucleotides matching TRBD1. The CDR3 has 15 residues. The V segment lost 4 bases and the J segment 6 bases; nucleotides outside the gene matches: 10. The V gene's germline CDR1 is SGHDN and CDR2 FVKESK.

To note about this clonotype: A clone one base away is much larger, so this may be a read error. The CDR3 coding sequence is TGTGCCAACAGCCATATCGGGACAGCGAACTATGGCTACACCTTC. As protein: CANSHIGTANYGYTF. The rearrangement joins TRBV12-3 or TRBV12-4 to TRBJ1-2, with 7 bases that match TRBD1. This CDR3 region has 15 residues. V was pared by 10 bases and J by 2 bases, with 13 bases of the junction left unmatched.

Many counts were recorded for this clonotype. The gene calls are TRBV10-2 and TRBJ2-7; D not certain. Germline loops: CDR1 WSHSY, CDR2 SAAADI. This CDR3 has 13 amino acids. The V gene lost 7 bases and the J gene lost 2 bases, with 12 bases spanning the gap. In nucleotides, the CDR3 is TGCGCCAGCACGTGGGCGGTAACCTACGAGCAGTACTTC. Amino acids: CASTWAVTYEQYF.

This sequence joins TRBV28 and TRBJ1-5; perhaps TRBD1 as D (5 bases). Between the trimmed V and J ends, which lost 7 bases and 2 bases, there was a span of 12 bases. This CDR3 is 14 amino acids long. Germline CDR1 is MDHEN and CDR2 is SYDVKM. This CDR3 reads CASTPGVGNQPQHF. The CDR3 DNA is TGTGCCAGCACCCCGGGGGTAGGCAATCAGCCCCAGCATTTT. The whole variable domain, filled in from reference TRBV28 and TRBJ1-5, reads DVKVTQSSRYLVKRTGEKVFLECVQDMDHENMFWYRQDPGLGLRLIYFSYDVKMKEKGDIPEGYSVSREKKERFSLILESASTNQTSMYLCASTPGVGNQPQHFGDGTRLSIL.

V gene TRBV28 combines with J gene TRBJ2-5, with a possible D match to TRBD2 (6 bases). Germline assignment: CDR1 MDHEN and CDR2 SYDVKM. The V end lost 5 bases, the J end lost 1 base, and 17 bases lay between the germline ends. This CDR3 comprises 16 residues. The CDR3 coding sequence is TGTGCCAGCAGTCCACGGGAGTCCGCCCTCCAAGAGACCCAGTACTTC. Protein sequence: CASSPRESALQETQYF.

This clonotype was counted a few times. The chain carries TRBV5-4 and TRBJ2-5, with 10 positions matching TRBD2. Per germline, CDR1 SGHNT and CDR2 YYREEE (reference sequence). The CDR3 sequence is 16 residues long. V lost 2 bases, J lost 0 bases, and 4 bases stayed unmatched. Here the CDR3 reads CASSLGLAAYQETQYF. CDR3 nucleotide sequence: TGTGCCAGCAGCTTAGGACTAGCGGCGTACCAAGAGACCCAGTACTTC.

The chain recombines TRBV28 with TRBJ2-1; no reliable D call. Trimming removed 6 bases from V and 10 bases from J, with 13 bases in between. The CDR3 has 12 residues. Germline assignment: CDR1 MDHEN and CDR2 SYDVKM. The CDR3 loop reads CASSLRTQEQFF. CDR3 nucleotide sequence: TGTGCCAGCAGCTTGAGGACCCAAGAGCAGTTCTTC.

The CDR3 sequence is CSARDPEKGVGTEAFF. The CDR3 DNA reads as TGCAGTGCTAGAGATCCGGAAAAAGGGGTGGGCACTGAAGCTTTCTTT. The V gene is TRBV20-1, the J gene TRBJ1-1; weak D call: TRBD1 (5 bases). The V end was cut by 0 bases, the J end by 4 bases, with 18 bases between. CDR3 length equals 16 residues. Germline CDR1 and CDR2: DFQATT and SNEGSKA (reference sequence).

There are a few counts of this clonotype. The chain employs TRBV7-9 and TRBJ2-3; D is ambiguous. Germline CDR1 reads SEHNR; CDR2 reads FQNEAQ (reference sequence). The CDR3 covers 15 residues. V lost 5 bases and J 1 base, leaving 13 bases between the germline ends. This CDR3 reads CASSPRPAGTDTQYF. The CDR3 DNA sequence: TGTGCCAGCAGCCCCCGACCCGCGGGCACAGATACGCAGTATTTT.

This chain connects TRBV6-5 to TRBJ2-2; perhaps TRBD1 as D (6 bases). The CDR3 runs to 14 residues. Germline values: CDR1 MNHEY, CDR2 SVGAGI. Trimming shortened V by 6 bases and J by 5 bases, and 13 bases separated the two germline ends. This chain's CDR3 is CASSPQGLTGELFF. For the CDR3, the DNA is TGTGCCAGCAGCCCTCAGGGGCTTACCGGGGAGCTGTTTTTT.

CDR3 nucleotides: TGCAGCGTTGAAGATAAGGGACAGGGATACGAGCAGTACTTC. This sequence encodes CSVEDKGQGYEQYF. The chain links TRBV29-1 to TRBJ2-7, with 9 nucleotides matching TRBD1. The CDR3 covers 14 residues. V shed 0 bases, J shed 4 bases, and the junction held 4 bases outside the gene matches. CDR1 and CDR2 (germline): SQVTM, ANQGSEA.

This clonotype appeared a few times. The chain carries TRBV14 and TRBJ2-3; no clear D gene. The V gene's germline CDR1 is SGHDN and CDR2 FVKESK. The CDR3 covers 11 residues. V was shortened by 5 bases and J by 6 bases, with 6 bases between the two germline ends. The DNA for the CDR3 is TGTGCCAGCAGCGGTCGGGATACGCAGTATTTT. Translated, it gives CASSGRDTQYF.

This clonotype was detected many times. This chain uses TRBV7-2 with TRBJ1-4; perhaps TRBD1 as D (6 bases). Germline V gene lookup returns CDR1 SGHTA and CDR2 FQGNSA. The CDR3 is 16 residues long. With 3 bases removed from V and 1 base from J, the gap between germline ends came to 12 bases. The DNA of the CDR3 is TGTGCCAGCAGCTTGAACAGGGTAGTAACTAATGAAAAACTGTTTTTT. It yields the protein CASSLNRVVTNEKLFF.

The chain recombines TRBV5-6 with TRBJ2-1; possibly TRBD2 for D (5 bases). Trimming took 5 bases from V and 8 from J, leaving 17 bases between them. The CDR3 loop spans 14 amino acids. Germline CDR1 reads SGHDT; CDR2 reads YYEEEE. The CDR3 loop is CASSRGIGIDEQFF. The CDR3 DNA reads TGTGCCAGCAGTCGAGGGATAGGGATCGATGAGCAGTTCTTC.

This clonotype was counted only a few times. The genes are TRBV24-1 and TRBJ2-2; possible D gene TRBD1, 5 bases. Germline V lookup: CDR1 KGHDR, CDR2 SFDVKD. This CDR3 has 16 amino acids. Deletions cut 3 bases from V and 6 bases from J, with 16 bases between. This CDR3 reads CATSDPSDSNPGELFF. The CDR3 DNA reads as TGTGCCACCAGTGATCCCTCAGACAGTAATCCCGGGGAGCTGTTTTTT.

There are a few counts of this clonotype. The rearrangement joins TRBV7-6 to TRBJ2-2, with D uncertain. This CDR3 spans 16 amino acids. Between the trimmed V and J ends, which lost 6 bases and 1 base, there was a span of 15 bases. Per the germline V gene, CDR1 is SGHVS and CDR2 is FNYEAQ. Here the CDR3 reads CASSGRPTRNTGELFF. CDR3 nucleotide sequence: TGTGCCAGCAGTGGACGCCCAACCAGGAACACCGGGGAGCTGTTTTTT.

This chain uses TRBV12-3 or TRBV12-4 with TRBJ2-7; TRBD1 agrees at 7 bases. The CDR3 has 16 amino acids. The junction had 13 bases not matched to a gene; V was cut back by 4 bases and J by 4 bases. CDR3 residues: CASSSRGTKGMYEQYF. The DNA for the CDR3 is TGTGCCAGCAGTTCCAGGGGGACAAAGGGAATGTACGAGCAGTACTTC.

The V and J genes are TRBV15 and TRBJ2-7; the D is unclear. Germline lookup yields CDR1 LNHNV and CDR2 YYDKDF (reference sequence). The length of the CDR3 is 13 residues. V shed 4 bases and J shed 0 bases, with 7 bases lying between them. The CDR3 nucleotides read TGTGCCACCAGCAAAAGGAGCTCCTACGAGCAGTACTTC. Residues: CATSKRSSYEQYF.